The 19 T cell receptor beta chains below come from one sample, sequenced in a study of T cell changes during pregnancy in multiple sclerosis (dated by TCRdb to between 2018 and 2021). Libraries were prepared through the immunoSEQ multiplex PCR assay. TCRdb stores this immuneACCESS table with in-frame sequences only. Part of the clones is absent; in the studies checked, under half of the shortfall reflects unresolved V genes, and no reason is known for the rest. The sample table holds 60,000 or so clones, of which 91% were seen once. The ten largest account for about 0.88% of the sample. The sample was peripheral blood, taken before pregnancy. The source of these receptors is a female donor with multiple sclerosis, enrolled in a pregnancy study.

The chain recombines TRBV9 with TRBJ1-4, with TRBD1 matching over 10 bases. CDR3 size: 15 residues. The junction had 10 bases not matched to a gene; V was cut back by 6 bases and J by 8 bases. Germline CDR1 and CDR2: SGDLS and YYNGEE. CDR3 sequence: CASNLVRDRGEKLFF. The CDR3 bases are TGTGCCAGCAACCTAGTGAGGGACAGGGGCGAAAAACTGTTTTTT.

The V gene is TRBV2, the J gene TRBJ2-3; 10 positions agree with TRBD1. Unmatched junction bases numbered 2, after V lost 5 bases and J lost 0 bases. CDR3 length equals 15 residues. Germline V gives CDR1 SNHLY, CDR2 FYNNEI. The CDR3 nucleotides are TGTGCCAGCAGTTCGGGACAGGGGAGCACAGATACGCAGTATTTT. Amino acid sequence: CASSSGQGSTDTQYF.

The J gene is TRBJ1-2, the V gene TRBV10-3; D gene ambiguous. The germline V and J ends were trimmed by 0 bases and 4 bases, with 6 bases remaining between them. From germline, CDR1 is ENHRY and CDR2 SYGVKD. This CDR3 region has 13 residues. The CDR3 DNA is TGTGCCATCAGTGAGTCGCTGGCCTATGGCTACACCTTC. It translates to CAISESLAYGYTF.

The gene calls are TRBV5-6 and TRBJ2-4, with D perhaps TRBD1 (6 bases). CDR3 length: 14 residues. Germline V CDR1 and CDR2: SGHDT, YYEEEE. V was pared by 0 bases and J by 6 bases, with 10 bases between. As DNA, the CDR3 is TGTGCCAGCAGCTTGGAACAGGGTTTAAACATTCAGTACTTC. This translates into CASSLEQGLNIQYF.

The V gene is TRBV30, the J gene TRBJ2-3; 10 positions match TRBD1. Per germline, CDR1 GTSNPN and CDR2 SVGIG (reference sequence). After removal of 3 bases from V and 5 bases from J, the junction contained 8 bases not matched to a gene. The CDR3 has 15 residues. In DNA form, the CDR3 reads TGTGCCTGGAGAAACGACAGGGGGCGCAAAGATACGCAGTATTTT. Translating gives CAWRNDRGRKDTQYF.

This CDR3 reads CASSPGGTSAGELFF. As DNA, the CDR3 is TGTGCCAGCAGCCCAGGGGGGACTAGCGCCGGGGAGCTGTTTTTT. This chain connects TRBV9 to TRBJ2-2; 10 bases agree with TRBD2. The CDR3 spans 15 residues. With V trimmed by 4 bases and J by 6 bases, 6 bases remained unmatched. Looked up from germline, CDR1 is SGDLS and CDR2 is YYNGEE.

This clone occurred once. This chain joins TRBV7-2 and TRBJ1-6; TRBD1 aligns across 7 bases. J gave up 5 bases and V 5 bases, and 6 bases lay outside the gene matches. The germline gives CDR1 SGHTA, CDR2 FQGNSA. The CDR3 has 15 amino acids. The CDR3 sequence is CASSPGGQHNSPLHF. DNA of the CDR3: TGTGCCAGCAGCCCAGGGGGACAGCATAATTCACCCCTCCACTTT.

V and J are TRBV7-9 and TRBJ2-1; TRBD2 matches 12 bases. The CDR3 has 18 residues. Trimming cost V 1 base and J 5 bases; bases outside gene matches: 9. From germline, CDR1 is SEHNR and CDR2 FQNEAQ (reference sequence). This CDR3 is CASSLGGLAGARNNEQFF. DNA of the CDR3: TGTGCCAGCAGCTTAGGGGGACTAGCGGGCGCTAGAAACAATGAGCAGTTCTTC.

This clone occurred once. The J gene is TRBJ1-5, the V gene TRBV7-6; 7 nucleotides align to TRBD1. The CDR3 is 18 amino acids. CDR1 and CDR2 (germline): SGHVS, FNYEAQ. V gave up 1 base and J gave up 3 bases; unmatched junction bases: 12. CDR3 region: CASSLVGQGQPTNQPQHF. For the CDR3, the DNA is TGTGCCAGCAGCTTAGTTGGTCAGGGACAGCCGACCAATCAGCCCCAGCATTTT.

The gene calls are TRBV5-4 and TRBJ1-6; D unclear. This CDR3 comprises 16 residues. Germline CDR1 SGHNT, CDR2 YYREEE (reference sequence). Trimming shortened V by 0 bases and J by 8 bases, and 15 bases separated the two germline ends. The CDR3, as DNA: TGTGCCAGCAGCTTGGCCGGGGTAGTCACAGATTCACCCCTCCACTTT. It specifies CASSLAGVVTDSPLHF.

The chain uses TRBV7-2 and TRBJ2-7; 7 nucleotides line up with TRBD1. Germline CDR1 reads SGHTA; CDR2 reads FQGNSA. V trimming: 5 bases; J trimming: 0 bases; junction bases outside the gene matches: 7. The CDR3 is made up of 15 amino acids. The CDR3 coding sequence is TGTGCCAGCAGCATTAACAGGGGTCCCTCCTACGAGCAGTACTTC. Residues: CASSINRGPSYEQYF.

DNA for the CDR3: TGCGCCAGCAGCCAAGCGGGAAACGACGAGCAGTACTTC. The encoded protein is CASSQAGNDEQYF. This chain joins TRBV4-1 and TRBJ2-7, with TRBD2 as a possible D gene (5 bases). The CDR3 extends over 13 amino acids. Germline V CDR1 and CDR2: MGHRA, YSYEKL. Trimming removed 1 base at V and 5 bases at J, with 9 bases between.

The gene calls are TRBV5-5 and TRBJ2-5; D remains unclear. V lost 0 bases to trimming and J lost 0 bases, with 6 bases between them. The CDR3 runs to 14 residues. Germline V gene lookup returns CDR1 SGHKS and CDR2 YYEKEE (reference sequence). The DNA for the CDR3 is TGTGCCAGCAGCTTGGCGGTGTACCAAGAGACCCAGTACTTC. Amino acid sequence: CASSLAVYQETQYF.

This chain links TRBV5-5 with TRBJ1-5; D perhaps matches TRBD1 (6 bases). Per germline, CDR1 SGHKS and CDR2 YYEKEE (reference sequence). Trimming shortened V by 2 bases and J by 2 bases, and 11 bases separated the two germline ends. The CDR3 contains 15 residues. The chain's CDR3 is CASSFTGLGNQPQHF. The CDR3 DNA is TGTGCCAGCAGCTTCACAGGGTTGGGCAATCAGCCCCAGCATTTT.

The rearrangement joins TRBV6-5 to TRBJ1-2; 10 bases are shared with TRBD1. V lost 4 bases and J lost 5; bases outside the gene matches: 10. CDR1 and CDR2 (germline): MNHEY, SVGAGI. The CDR3 sequence is 16 residues long. CDR3 sequence (DNA): TGTGCCAGCAGTTCTGGACAGGGGGAATCTGGGTATGGCTACACCTTC. This encodes CASSSGQGESGYGYTF.

This sequence joins TRBV5-6 and TRBJ1-6; 8 bases map to TRBD1. Germline V gene sequence: CDR1 SGHDT, CDR2 YYEEEE. The CDR3 spans 15 residues. J lost 5 bases, V lost 2 bases, and 3 bases had no gene match. The CDR3 sequence is CASSLLDRDNSPLHF. The CDR3 DNA follows: TGTGCCAGCAGCTTACTGGACAGGGATAATTCACCCCTCCACTTT.

The chain is built from TRBV11-2 and TRBJ1-2, with a tentative D call TRBD1 (6 bases). CDR1 SGHAT and CDR2 FQNNGV come from the germline V gene. This CDR3 has 13 residues. V lost 4 bases and J 2 bases, leaving 8 bases between the germline ends. The CDR3 DNA sequence: TGTGCCAGCAGCTCTGGACAGAACTATGGCTACACCTTC. Translating gives CASSSGQNYGYTF. Looking up the rest from reference TRBV11-2 and TRBJ1-2 gives the full variable domain: EAGVAQSPRYKIIEKRQSVAFWCNPISGHATLYWYQQILGQGPKLLIQFQNNGVVDDSQLPKDRFSAERLKGVDSTLKIQPAKLEDSAVYLCASSSGQNYGYTFGSGTRLTVV.

V and J are TRBV7-6 and TRBJ2-7, with D maybe TRBD1 (5 bases). The CDR3 totals 17 residues. Trimming stripped 1 base from V and 1 base from J, with 17 bases between. Germline-derived CDR1 and CDR2 are SGHVS and FNYEAQ. This CDR3 reads CASSLGGGAVASYEQYF. CDR3 sequence (DNA): TGTGCCAGCAGCTTAGGAGGTGGGGCTGTCGCTTCCTACGAGCAGTACTTC.

The rearrangement joins TRBV7-3 to TRBJ2-7; D may be TRBD2 (5 bases). V shed 2 bases and J shed 8 bases, with 13 bases lying between them. CDR3 length: 13 residues. From germline, CDR1 is SGHTA and CDR2 FQGTGA. CDR3 sequence: CASSLDSSGKQYF. The CDR3 bases are TGTGCCAGCAGCTTAGACTCCTCCGGGAAGCAGTACTTC.